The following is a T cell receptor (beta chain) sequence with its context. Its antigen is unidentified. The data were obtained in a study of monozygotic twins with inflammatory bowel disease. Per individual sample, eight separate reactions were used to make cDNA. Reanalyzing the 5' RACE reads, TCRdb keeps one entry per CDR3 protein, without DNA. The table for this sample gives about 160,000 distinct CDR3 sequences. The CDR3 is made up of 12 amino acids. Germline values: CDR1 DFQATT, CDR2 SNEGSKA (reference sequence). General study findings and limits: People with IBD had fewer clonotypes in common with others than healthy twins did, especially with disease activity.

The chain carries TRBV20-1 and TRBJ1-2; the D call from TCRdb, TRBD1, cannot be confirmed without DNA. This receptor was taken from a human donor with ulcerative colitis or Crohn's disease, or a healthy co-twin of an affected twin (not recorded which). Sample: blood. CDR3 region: CSARGRPGLYTF.